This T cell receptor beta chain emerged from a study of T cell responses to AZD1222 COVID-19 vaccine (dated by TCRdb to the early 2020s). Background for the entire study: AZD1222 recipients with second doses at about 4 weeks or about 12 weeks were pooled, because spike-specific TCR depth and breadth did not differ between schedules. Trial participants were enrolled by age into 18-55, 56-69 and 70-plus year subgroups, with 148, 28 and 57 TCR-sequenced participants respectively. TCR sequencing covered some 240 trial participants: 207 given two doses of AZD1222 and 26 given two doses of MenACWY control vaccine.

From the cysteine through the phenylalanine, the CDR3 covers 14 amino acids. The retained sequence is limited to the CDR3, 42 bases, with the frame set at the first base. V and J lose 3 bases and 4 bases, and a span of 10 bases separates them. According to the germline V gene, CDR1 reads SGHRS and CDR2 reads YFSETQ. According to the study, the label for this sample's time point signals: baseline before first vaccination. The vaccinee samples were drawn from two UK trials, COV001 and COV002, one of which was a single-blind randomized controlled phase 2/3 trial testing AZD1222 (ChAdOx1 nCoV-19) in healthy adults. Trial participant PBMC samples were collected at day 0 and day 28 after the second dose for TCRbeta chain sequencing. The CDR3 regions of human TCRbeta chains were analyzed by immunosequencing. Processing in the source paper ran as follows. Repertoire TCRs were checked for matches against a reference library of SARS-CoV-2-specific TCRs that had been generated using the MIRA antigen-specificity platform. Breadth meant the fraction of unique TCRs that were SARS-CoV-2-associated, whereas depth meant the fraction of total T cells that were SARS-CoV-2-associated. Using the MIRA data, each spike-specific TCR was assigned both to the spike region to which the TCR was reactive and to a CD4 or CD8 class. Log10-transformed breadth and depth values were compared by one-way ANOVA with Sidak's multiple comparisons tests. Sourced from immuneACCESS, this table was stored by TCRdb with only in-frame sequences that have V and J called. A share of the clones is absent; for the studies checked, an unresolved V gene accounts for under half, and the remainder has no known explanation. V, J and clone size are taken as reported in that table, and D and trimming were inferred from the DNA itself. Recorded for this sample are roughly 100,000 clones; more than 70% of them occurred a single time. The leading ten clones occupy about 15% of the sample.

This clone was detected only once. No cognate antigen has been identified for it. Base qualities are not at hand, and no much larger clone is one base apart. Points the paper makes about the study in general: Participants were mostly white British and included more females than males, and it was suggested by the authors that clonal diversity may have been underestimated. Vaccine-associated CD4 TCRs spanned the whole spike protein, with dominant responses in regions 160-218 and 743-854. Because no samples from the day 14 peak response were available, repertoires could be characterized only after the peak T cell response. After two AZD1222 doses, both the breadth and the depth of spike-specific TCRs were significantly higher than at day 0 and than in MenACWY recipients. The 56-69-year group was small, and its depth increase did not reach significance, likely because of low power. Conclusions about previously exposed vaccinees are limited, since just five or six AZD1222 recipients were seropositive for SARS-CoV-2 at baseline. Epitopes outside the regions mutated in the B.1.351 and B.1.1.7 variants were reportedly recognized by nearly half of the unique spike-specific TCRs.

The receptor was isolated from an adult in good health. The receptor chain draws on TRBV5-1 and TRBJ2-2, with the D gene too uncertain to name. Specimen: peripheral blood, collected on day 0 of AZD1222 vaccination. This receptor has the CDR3 CASSWADPTGELFF. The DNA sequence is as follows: TGCGCCAGCAGCTGGGCCGACCCCACCGGGGAGCTGTTTTTT.